The 28 T cell receptor beta chains reported below all come from one sample, sequenced in a study of identical twins. TCRdb re-analysed the 5' RACE reads in MiXCR, keeping a single row per CDR3 protein. Here the sample spans 520,000 or so distinct CDR3 sequences, roughly 21% being singletons. The sample was also reused in another study, on T cells expressing NK-cell markers.

Sequencing was performed on CD4+ T cells sorted from blood. The receptor source for this set is a woman aged 18-30 years in good health.

This sequence joins TRBV7-9 and TRBJ1-2; D unclear. The germline V gene encodes CDR1 SEHNR and CDR2 FQNEAQ (reference sequence). Deletions cut 8 bases from V and 2 bases from J, with 12 bases between. CDR3 length: 13 amino acids. The CDR3 is CASGRETNYGYTF. As DNA, the CDR3 is TGTGCCAGCGGAAGGGAGACGAACTATGGCTACACCTTC.

The rearrangement links TRBV5-5 to TRBJ2-1; D gene uncertain. Looked up from germline, CDR1 is SGHKS and CDR2 is YYEKEE (reference sequence). CDR3 size: 16 residues. The V end lost 2 bases, the J end lost 0 bases, and 12 bases lay between the germline ends. The CDR3 region has the DNA TGTGCCAGCAGCTTATTGGGGTCCGGCTCCTACAATGAGCAGTTCTTC. This translates into CASSLLGSGSYNEQFF.

The genes are TRBV7-2 and TRBJ2-7; 10 bases agree with TRBD2. The CDR3 is made up of 16 amino acids. Germline V gene lookup returns CDR1 SGHTA and CDR2 FQGNSA. The V segment lost 0 bases and the J segment 6 bases; nucleotides outside the gene matches: 8. The CDR3 nucleotides read TGTGCCAGCAGCTTAGCGGCTAGCGGGAGAAGCGGCGAGCAGTACTTC. This translates into CASSLAASGRSGEQYF.

This clonotype was seen a few times. V usage is TRBV20-1 and J usage is TRBJ2-3; TRBD2 agrees at 9 bases. This CDR3 is 13 amino acids long. Germline V lookup: CDR1 DFQATT, CDR2 SNEGSKA (reference sequence). Germline trimming cut 2 bases from V and 5 bases from J; bases unmatched to any gene: 2. The CDR3: CSARKLAGDTQYF. The CDR3 DNA is TGCAGTGCTAGAAAACTAGCGGGAGATACGCAGTATTTT.

This chain connects TRBV27 to TRBJ2-7; tentatively, D is TRBD1 (6 bases). Germline V CDR1 and CDR2: MNHEY, SMNVEV (reference sequence). This CDR3 is built from 14 residues. The V end was cut by 2 bases, the J end by 4 bases, with 12 bases between. The CDR3 spells CASSLIGGGYEQYF. The CDR3 nucleotides read TGTGCCAGCAGTTTAATAGGGGGTGGGTACGAGCAGTACTTC.

This chain links TRBV6-1 with TRBJ2-4; TRBD2 agrees at 7 bases. Per germline, CDR1 MNHNS and CDR2 SASEGT. The CDR3 totals 16 residues. The V gene end was trimmed by 0 bases and the J gene end by 1 base; junction bases not matched to a gene: 3. The CDR3 spells CASSEAPGGAKNIQYF. CDR3 coding DNA: TGTGCCAGCAGTGAAGCGCCCGGGGGGGCCAAAAACATTCAGTACTTC.

The J gene is TRBJ2-3, the V gene TRBV20-1, with 8 nucleotides matching TRBD2. The CDR3 has 13 residues. The V and J ends lost 5 bases and 4 bases, in that order; junction bases with no gene match: 5. Germline V gene lookup returns CDR1 DFQATT and CDR2 SNEGSKA (reference sequence). The CDR3 DNA is TGCAGTGCTTCTGGACTAGCTCCAGATACGCAGTATTTT. Translation: CSASGLAPDTQYF.

The V and J genes are TRBV5-1 and TRBJ1-2; D unclear. CDR3 length equals 13 residues. Per germline, CDR1 SGHRS and CDR2 YFSETQ. Trimming took off 0 bases at V and 4 bases at J, with 7 bases between the two ends. The CDR3 DNA sequence: TGCGCCAGCAGCTTGGTCGGAGTCTATGGCTACACCTTC. Protein product: CASSLVGVYGYTF. Complete variable domain (other parts from reference TRBV5-1 and TRBJ1-2): KAGVTQTPRYLIKTRGQQVTLSCSPISGHRSVSWYQQTPGQGLQFLFEYFSETQRNKGNFPGRFSGRQFSNSRSEMNVSTLELGDSALYLCASSLVGVYGYTFGSGTRLTVV.

This chain uses TRBV29-1 with TRBJ1-1; D unresolved. This CDR3 region has 12 residues. The V end lost 4 bases, the J end lost 0 bases, and 6 bases lay between the germline ends. Germline values: CDR1 SQVTM, CDR2 ANQGSEA. In DNA, the CDR3 is TGCAGCGTTGGGCCCATGAACACTGAAGCTTTCTTT. Encoded protein: CSVGPMNTEAFF.

The chain uses TRBV7-9 and TRBJ2-5; the D is unclear. CDR3 length equals 16 residues. CDR1 SEHNR and CDR2 FQNEAQ come from the germline V gene (reference sequence). Between the trimmed V and J ends, which lost 1 base and 2 bases, there was a span of 14 bases. DNA of the CDR3: TGTGCCAGCAGCTTAGGTCTTGGCCTAGGGCAAGAGACCCAGTACTTC. It yields the protein CASSLGLGLGQETQYF.

The rearrangement joins TRBV6-5 to TRBJ1-2; 8 nucleotides align to TRBD1. The CDR3 is 13 amino acids. The V segment lost 2 bases and the J segment 6 bases; nucleotides outside the gene matches: 2. Looked up from germline, CDR1 is MNHEY and CDR2 is SVGAGI. CDR3 nucleotides: TGTGCCAGCAGTTACACCAGGGGGCATGGCTACACCTTC. As protein: CASSYTRGHGYTF.

The chain uses TRBV6-1 and TRBJ1-2; no reliable D call. Germline V gives CDR1 MNHNS, CDR2 SASEGT. The CDR3 covers 14 residues. Trimming left V 3 bases short and J 3 bases short, with 11 bases between. CDR3 residues: CASSEGIPYYGYTF. The CDR3 DNA reads as TGTGCCAGCAGTGAGGGGATACCGTACTATGGCTACACCTTC.

The CDR3 spells CASSQEAEFTDTQYF. The CDR3 DNA reads as TGTGCCAGCAGCCAAGAAGCGGAATTCACAGATACGCAGTATTTT. The genes are TRBV7-9 and TRBJ2-3; D perhaps matches TRBD2 (5 bases). CDR1 is SEHNR, CDR2 FQNEAQ, per germline (reference sequence). This CDR3 contains 15 residues. V lost 5 bases to trimming and J lost 2 bases, with 14 bases between them.

This clonotype was seen more than once but under ten times. The CDR3 nucleotides are TGTGCCAGCAGCCCCCCGGAGGGGCAAAGCACAGATACGCAGTATTTT. Amino acids: CASSPPEGQSTDTQYF. V usage is TRBV3-1 and J usage is TRBJ2-3; tentative D call: TRBD2 (6 bases). Germline assignment: CDR1 LGHDT and CDR2 YNNKEL (reference sequence). Trimming shortened V by 4 bases and J by 0 bases, and 14 bases separated the two germline ends. The CDR3 length is 16 residues.

The chain employs TRBV5-1 and TRBJ2-3, with 10 bases lining up with TRBD2. V gave up 6 bases and J gave up 4 bases; unmatched junction bases: 8. Germline lookup yields CDR1 SGHRS and CDR2 YFSETQ. The CDR3 is 15 amino acids. The CDR3 DNA is TGCGCCAGCAAGGCTAGCGGGAGCGTCGCAGATACGCAGTATTTT. It encodes CASKASGSVADTQYF. The full variable domain, its missing parts supplied by reference TRBV5-1 and TRBJ2-3, is KAGVTQTPRYLIKTRGQQVTLSCSPISGHRSVSWYQQTPGQGLQFLFEYFSETQRNKGNFPGRFSGRQFSNSRSEMNVSTLELGDSALYLCASKASGSVADTQYFGPGTRLTVL.

This clonotype was recorded a few times. This rearrangement joins TRBV4-3 to TRBJ2-7; D gene uncertain. Germline loops: CDR1 LGHNA, CDR2 YSLEER. The ends were cut back, 3 bases at V and 6 bases at J, with 12 bases in the middle. The CDR3 length is 13 residues. The CDR3 DNA follows: TGCGCCAGCAGCCAGCAACTTCGTAGCGAGCAGTACTTC. It specifies CASSQQLRSEQYF.

This clonotype was seen ten or more times. The rearrangement joins TRBV20-1 to TRBJ2-3, with TRBD2 identical over 9 bases. Germline V gene sequence: CDR1 DFQATT, CDR2 SNEGSKA (reference sequence). This CDR3 region has 13 residues. V was pared by 6 bases and J by 4 bases, with 5 bases of the junction left unmatched. DNA for the CDR3: TGCAGTGCATCGGGACTAGCAGCAGATACGCAGTATTTT. It specifies CSASGLAADTQYF.

A single count supports this clonotype. This chain uses TRBV6-1 with TRBJ2-5; TRBD2 might be the D (6 bases). This CDR3 comprises 15 residues. V shed 8 bases and J shed 2 bases, with 18 bases lying between them. Germline V gives CDR1 MNHNS, CDR2 SASEGT. In DNA form, the CDR3 reads TGTGCCAGCTTCAGGAGGGTGGGCGGTCAAGAGACCCAGTACTTC. As protein: CASFRRVGGQETQYF.

CDR3 coding DNA: TGTGCCAGCAGCTTGTTGCGGGAAAACATTCAGTACTTC. Translating it yields CASSLLRENIQYF. The chain joins TRBV7-2 to TRBJ2-4, with D maybe TRBD2 (5 bases). Germline CDR1 SGHTA, CDR2 FQGNSA. CDR3 length: 13 amino acids. V was clipped by 3 bases and J by 5 bases, with 8 bases between them.

This clonotype was detected a few times. The chain joins TRBV20-1 to TRBJ2-1; no clear D. V was clipped by 4 bases and J by 4 bases, with 5 bases between them. Germline V CDR1 and CDR2: DFQATT, SNEGSKA (reference sequence). The CDR3 is 11 amino acids. The CDR3 nucleotides read TGCAGTGCTACAATGTACAATGAGCAGTTCTTC. Translating it yields CSATMYNEQFF.

The table lists this clonotype with a few counts. V and J are TRBV4-3 and TRBJ2-6, with unresolved D. With 1 base removed from V and 1 base from J, the gap between germline ends came to 8 bases. Germline loops: CDR1 LGHNA, CDR2 YSLEER. The CDR3 spans 16 residues. The CDR3 sequence is CASSQGRSSGANVLTF. The CDR3 nucleotides read TGCGCCAGCAGCCAAGGACGGTCTTCTGGGGCCAACGTCCTGACTTTC.

This clonotype was found a few times. The chain carries TRBV29-1 and TRBJ2-3; 10 bases map to TRBD2. The junction had 14 bases not matched to a gene; V was cut back by 7 bases and J by 4 bases. There are 16 residues in the CDR3. Germline V gene data show CDR1 as SQVTM and CDR2 as ANQGSEA. The CDR3 reads CSAQLTSGNLADTQYF. The CDR3 nucleotides read TGCAGCGCTCAACTCACTAGCGGGAATTTGGCAGATACGCAGTATTTT.

This clonotype has a handful of counts. The V gene is TRBV7-9, the J gene TRBJ2-7; 8 nucleotides align to TRBD1. CDR1 SEHNR and CDR2 FQNEAQ come from the germline V gene (reference sequence). This CDR3 contains 14 residues. J lost 3 bases, V lost 5 bases, and 6 bases had no gene match. The CDR3 here is CASSRGDRGYEQYF. DNA for the CDR3: TGTGCCAGCAGCCGAGGTGACAGGGGCTACGAGCAGTACTTC.

This clonotype came up a few times. This chain uses TRBV20-1 with TRBJ2-3; 7 positions match TRBD2. Germline V gives CDR1 DFQATT, CDR2 SNEGSKA (reference sequence). V lost 8 bases and J lost 0; bases outside the gene matches: 11. The CDR3 is 15 residues long. CDR3 DNA sequence: TGCAGTTCCCTGATCGGCGGGAGTAGCACAGATACGCAGTATTTT. As protein: CSSLIGGSSTDTQYF.

The chain has TRBV11-1 and TRBJ2-1; 13 positions match TRBD2. CDR1 is SGHAT and CDR2 is FQDESV in the germline V gene (reference sequence). The CDR3 extends over 19 amino acids. The junction had 10 bases not matched to a gene; V was cut back by 5 bases and J by 0 bases. The CDR3 protein is CASSPGLAGRLSSYNEQFF. Here the CDR3 DNA reads TGTGCCAGCAGCCCGGGACTAGCGGGACGTTTGAGCTCCTACAATGAGCAGTTCTTC.

The CDR3 reads CSFGTEQFF. CDR3 in DNA: TGCAGCTTCGGGACTGAGCAGTTCTTC. J is TRBJ2-1 and V is TRBV29-1; D possibly uses TRBD1 or TRBD2 (5 bases each). V lost 8 bases, J lost 9 bases, and 8 bases lay in between. Germline CDR1 is SQVTM and CDR2 is ANQGSEA. The CDR3 sequence is 9 residues long.

This chain uses TRBV2 with TRBJ1-3, with D maybe TRBD1 (6 bases). V lost 6 bases and J 8 bases, leaving 20 bases between the germline ends. The CDR3 length is 15 residues. Germline V gives CDR1 SNHLY, CDR2 FYNNEI. The CDR3 spells CASRNRQASGDTIYF. The CDR3 coding sequence is TGTGCCAGCAGGAACAGACAGGCCTCGGGGGACACCATATATTTT.

The chain recombines TRBV7-9 with TRBJ2-5; tentative D call: TRBD2 (5 bases). The CDR3 totals 13 residues. Deletions cut 3 bases from V and 3 bases from J, with 8 bases between. Looked up from germline, CDR1 is SEHNR and CDR2 is FQNEAQ (reference sequence). The CDR3 loop reads CASSLSGEETQYF. The DNA for the CDR3 is TGTGCCAGCAGCTTGAGCGGAGAAGAGACCCAGTACTTC.